This TCR beta chain comes out of a study of T-cell reconstitution after alpha-beta-depleted transplantation in children. Germline CDR1 is SGHRS and CDR2 is YFSETQ. The CDR3 spans 14 residues. Note on this clonotype: At one boundary the junction diverges from the germline segment, which might be a read error.

Unique molecular identifiers were built into the TCRbeta library. TCRdb analysed the PCR reads with MiXCR anew, one entry per CDR3 protein. In the table there are about 400,000 distinct CDR3 sequences, about a fifth of which are singletons. Here the sequenced sample was PBMCs from the stem cell graft donor, taken from the stem cell graft. The sequence derives from a human donor who donated a stem cell graft to a child with acute myeloid leukemia. V gene TRBV5-1 combines with J gene TRBJ2-2; the match to TRBD1 covers 8 bases. CDR3 sequence: CTSSLDRVTGELFF. The CDR3 bases are TGCACCAGCAGCTTGGACAGGGTAACCGGGGAGCTGTTTTTT. Variable domain in full (rest from reference TRBV5-1 and TRBJ2-2): KAGVTQTPRYLIKTRGQQVTLSCSPISGHRSVSWYQQTPGQGLQFLFEYFSETQRNKGNFPGRFSGRQFSNSRSEMNVSTLELGDSALYLCTSSLDRVTGELFFGEGSRLTVL.